A selection of T cell receptor beta chains follows, all from one sample in a study of shared clonotypes between healthy human individuals. TCRdb keeps only in-frame clones here, not all; method: immunoSEQ multiplex PCR. Among some 490,000 clones listed, roughly 80% were seen once. Source material: PBMCs. These receptors were collected from a middle-aged woman in good health. Some clones in this sample may be carry-over from other donors' samples. Both conserved end residues are trimmed from each CDR3. The D gene is left open where the match is weak.

J	D	V	CDR3
TRBJ1-4	.	TRBV7-9	ASSLGYSTNEKLF
TRBJ1-4	.	TRBV10-3	AISEQGMTNEKLF
TRBJ2-1	TRBD2	TRBV7-9	ASSLAVGMGGL
TRBJ1-5	.	TRBV6-4	ARKGQGNQPQH
TRBJ2-7	TRBD2	TRBV6-1	ASSDPLAGGLNEQY
TRBJ1-1	.	TRBV30	AWSVFSPTVNTEAF
TRBJ1-1	.	TRBV15	ATSRVQATEAF
TRBJ2-1	TRBD2	TRBV7-2	ASSRLAGAYNEQF
TRBJ2-1	TRBD2	TRBV11-2	ASSLGTSSYNEQF
TRBJ1-1	TRBD1	TRBV7-9	ASKGQGAGTEAF
TRBJ1-2	.	TRBV28	ASSFGVDGYT
TRBJ1-1	.	TRBV5-1	ASSLGSLNTEAF
TRBJ2-5	TRBD2	TRBV28	ASTLGRVETQY
TRBJ1-5	.	TRBV28	ASTLRDLGRNQPQH
TRBJ2-1	.	TRBV5-1	ASSRLPTSSYNEQF
TRBJ2-1	TRBD2	TRBV7-9	ASSLGASGSSEQF
TRBJ1-2	.	TRBV10-3	AISDGARLGYT
TRBJ2-6	.	TRBV6-6	ASRPPQIGANVLT
TRBJ2-1	TRBD2	TRBV4-2	ASSEGSSGAYNEQF
TRBJ1-1	.	TRBV5-4	ASSLRVTGLGEAF
TRBJ1-4	TRBD1	TRBV19	ASGVTGGSTNEKLF
TRBJ1-1	TRBD1	TRBV29-1	SVLHPTGTEAF
TRBJ1-4	.	TRBV5-6	ASSLGGLRTNEKLF
TRBJ2-7	.	TRBV2	ASSYPRESSYEQY
TRBJ2-5	TRBD1	TRBV27	ASSRTTGLETQY
TRBJ2-2	.	TRBV5-5	ASSLAGAGDTGELF